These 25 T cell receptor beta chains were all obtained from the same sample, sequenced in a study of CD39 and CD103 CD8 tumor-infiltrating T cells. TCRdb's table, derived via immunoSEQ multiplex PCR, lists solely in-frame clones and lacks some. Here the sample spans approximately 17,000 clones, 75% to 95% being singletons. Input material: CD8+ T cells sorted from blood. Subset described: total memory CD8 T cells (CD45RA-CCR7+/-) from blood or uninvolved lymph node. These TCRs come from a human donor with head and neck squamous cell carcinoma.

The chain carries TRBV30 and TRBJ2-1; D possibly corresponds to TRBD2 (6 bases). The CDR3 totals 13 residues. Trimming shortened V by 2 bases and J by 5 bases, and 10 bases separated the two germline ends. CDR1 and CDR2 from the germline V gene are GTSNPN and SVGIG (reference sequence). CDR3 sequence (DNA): TGTGCCTGGAGTTGGGGGGTTAACAATGAGCAGTTCTTC. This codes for CAWSWGVNNEQFF.

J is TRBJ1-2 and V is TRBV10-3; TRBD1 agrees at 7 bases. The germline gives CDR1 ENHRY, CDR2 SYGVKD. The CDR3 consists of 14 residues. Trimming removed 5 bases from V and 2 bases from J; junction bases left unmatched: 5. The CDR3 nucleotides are TGTGCCATCAGTCGGGACAGCAAGAACTATGGCTACACCTTC. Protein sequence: CAISRDSKNYGYTF.

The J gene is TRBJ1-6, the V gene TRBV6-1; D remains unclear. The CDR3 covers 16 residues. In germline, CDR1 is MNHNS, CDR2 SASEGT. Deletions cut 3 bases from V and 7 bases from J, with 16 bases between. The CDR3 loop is CASSDLGTSWNSPLHF. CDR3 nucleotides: TGTGCCAGCAGTGATCTAGGAACATCCTGGAATTCACCCCTCCACTTT.

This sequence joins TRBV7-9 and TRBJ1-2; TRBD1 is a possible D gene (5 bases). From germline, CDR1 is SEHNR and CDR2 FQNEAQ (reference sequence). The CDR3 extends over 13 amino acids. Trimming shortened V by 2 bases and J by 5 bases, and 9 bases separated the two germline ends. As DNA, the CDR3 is TGTGCCAGCAGCTTAACGGGACGGTATGGCTACACCTTC. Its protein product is CASSLTGRYGYTF.

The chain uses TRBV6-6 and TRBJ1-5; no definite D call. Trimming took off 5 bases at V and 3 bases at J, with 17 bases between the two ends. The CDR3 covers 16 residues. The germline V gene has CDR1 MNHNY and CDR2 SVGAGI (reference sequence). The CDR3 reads CASSLPASTLNQPQHF. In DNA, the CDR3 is TGTGCCAGCAGTCTACCCGCCAGCACCCTCAATCAGCCCCAGCATTTT.

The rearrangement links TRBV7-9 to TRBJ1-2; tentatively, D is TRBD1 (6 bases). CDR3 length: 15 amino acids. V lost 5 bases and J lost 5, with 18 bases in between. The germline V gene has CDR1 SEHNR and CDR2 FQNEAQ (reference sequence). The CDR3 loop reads CASSDGGRGTYGYTF. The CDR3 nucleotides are TGTGCCAGCAGCGACGGCGGCAGGGGCACTTATGGCTACACCTTC. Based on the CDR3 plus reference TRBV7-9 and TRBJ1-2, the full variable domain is DTGVSQNPRHKITKRGQNVTFRCDPISEHNRLYWYRQTLGQGPEFLTYFQNEAQLEKSRLLSDRFSAERPKGSFSTLEIQRTEQGDSAMYLCASSDGGRGTYGYTFGSGTRLTVV.

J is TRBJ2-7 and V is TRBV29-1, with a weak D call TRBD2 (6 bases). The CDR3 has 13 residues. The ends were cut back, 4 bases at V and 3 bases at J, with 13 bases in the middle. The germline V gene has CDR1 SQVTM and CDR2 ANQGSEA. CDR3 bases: TGCAGCGTTGCCCGCGGGGCACTCTACGAGCAGTACTTC. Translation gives CSVARGALYEQYF.

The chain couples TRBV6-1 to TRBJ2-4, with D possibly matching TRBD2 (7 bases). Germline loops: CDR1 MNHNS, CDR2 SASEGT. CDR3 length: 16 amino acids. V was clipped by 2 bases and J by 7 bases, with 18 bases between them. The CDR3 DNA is TGTGCCAGCAGTGAATTTATGGTGCGGGGGCTCAACATTCAGTACTTC. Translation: CASSEFMVRGLNIQYF.

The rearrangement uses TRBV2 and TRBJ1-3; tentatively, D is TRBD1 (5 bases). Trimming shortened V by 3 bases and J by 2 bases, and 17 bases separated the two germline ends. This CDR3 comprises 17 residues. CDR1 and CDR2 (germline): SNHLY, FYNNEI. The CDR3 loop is CASSELPGRRTGNTIYF. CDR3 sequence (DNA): TGTGCCAGCAGTGAGCTTCCAGGGAGAAGAACTGGAAACACCATATATTTT.

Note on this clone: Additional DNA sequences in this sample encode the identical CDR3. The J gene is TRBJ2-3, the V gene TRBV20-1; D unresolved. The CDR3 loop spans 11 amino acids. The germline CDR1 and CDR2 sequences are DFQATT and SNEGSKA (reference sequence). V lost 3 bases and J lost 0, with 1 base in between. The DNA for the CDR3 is TGCAGTGCTAGCAGCACAGATACGCAGTATTTT. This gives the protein CSASSTDTQYF.

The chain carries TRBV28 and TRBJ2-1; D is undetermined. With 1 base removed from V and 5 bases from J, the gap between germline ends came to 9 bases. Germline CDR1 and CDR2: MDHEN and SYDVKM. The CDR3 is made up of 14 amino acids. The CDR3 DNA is TGTGCCAGCAGTTTATTTATGGAACACAATGAGCAGTTCTTC. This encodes CASSLFMEHNEQFF.

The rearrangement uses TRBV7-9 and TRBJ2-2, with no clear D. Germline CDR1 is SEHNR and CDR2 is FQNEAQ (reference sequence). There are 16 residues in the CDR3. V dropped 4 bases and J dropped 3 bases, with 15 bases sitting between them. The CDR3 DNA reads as TGTGCCAGCAGCTCCACTTCCTATACCGACACCGGGGAGCTGTTTTTT. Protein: CASSSTSYTDTGELFF.

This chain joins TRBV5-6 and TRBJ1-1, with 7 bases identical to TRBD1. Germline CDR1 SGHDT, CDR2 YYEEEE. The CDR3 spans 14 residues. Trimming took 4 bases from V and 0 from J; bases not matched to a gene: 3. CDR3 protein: CASSKDRMNTEAFF. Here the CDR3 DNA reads TGTGCCAGCAGCAAGGACAGGATGAACACTGAAGCTTTCTTT.

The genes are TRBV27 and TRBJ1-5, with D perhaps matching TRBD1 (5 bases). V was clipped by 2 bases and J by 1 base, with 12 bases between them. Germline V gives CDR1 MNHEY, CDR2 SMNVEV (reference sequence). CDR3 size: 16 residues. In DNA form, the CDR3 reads TGTGCCAGCAGTTTACTGGGGGGAATAAGCAATCAGCCCCAGCATTTT. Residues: CASSLLGGISNQPQHF.

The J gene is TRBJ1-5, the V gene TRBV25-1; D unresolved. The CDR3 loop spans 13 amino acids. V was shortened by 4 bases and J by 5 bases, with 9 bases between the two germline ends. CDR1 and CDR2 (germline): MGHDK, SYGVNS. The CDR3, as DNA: TGTGCCAGCAGTGTCACGGGAGATCAGCCCCAGCATTTT. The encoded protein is CASSVTGDQPQHF.

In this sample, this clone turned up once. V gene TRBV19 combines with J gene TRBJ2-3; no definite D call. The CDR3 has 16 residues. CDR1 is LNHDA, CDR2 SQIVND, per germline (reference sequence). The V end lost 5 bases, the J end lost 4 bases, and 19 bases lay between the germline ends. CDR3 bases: TGTGCCAGTAGTCCCTACTGGCTAGTTGAGGCAGATACGCAGTATTTT. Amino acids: CASSPYWLVEADTQYF.

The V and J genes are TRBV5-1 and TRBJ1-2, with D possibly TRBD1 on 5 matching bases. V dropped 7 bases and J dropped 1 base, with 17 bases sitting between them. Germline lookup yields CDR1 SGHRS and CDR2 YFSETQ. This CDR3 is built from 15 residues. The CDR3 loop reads CASWGTPQLNYGYTF. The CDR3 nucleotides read TGCGCCAGCTGGGGGACTCCTCAACTTAACTATGGCTACACCTTC.

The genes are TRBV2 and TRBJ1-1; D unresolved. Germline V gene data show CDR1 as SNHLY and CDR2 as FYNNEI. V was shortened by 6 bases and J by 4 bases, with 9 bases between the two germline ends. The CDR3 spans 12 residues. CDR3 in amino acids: CASSPRGTEAFF. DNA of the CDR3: TGTGCCAGCAGCCCCCGAGGCACTGAAGCTTTCTTT.

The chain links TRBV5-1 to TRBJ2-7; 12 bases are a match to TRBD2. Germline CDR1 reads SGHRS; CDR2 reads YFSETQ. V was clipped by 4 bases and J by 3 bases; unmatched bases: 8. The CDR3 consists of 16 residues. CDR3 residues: CASSLGLAGTNYEQYF. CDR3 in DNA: TGCGCCAGCAGCCTAGGACTAGCGGGAACCAACTACGAGCAGTACTTC.

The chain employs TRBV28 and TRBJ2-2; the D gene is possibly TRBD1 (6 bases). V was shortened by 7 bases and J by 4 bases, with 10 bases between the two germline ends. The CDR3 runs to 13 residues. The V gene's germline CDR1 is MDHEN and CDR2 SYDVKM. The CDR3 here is CASTGASTGELFF. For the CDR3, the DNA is TGTGCCAGCACAGGGGCGAGCACCGGGGAGCTGTTTTTT.

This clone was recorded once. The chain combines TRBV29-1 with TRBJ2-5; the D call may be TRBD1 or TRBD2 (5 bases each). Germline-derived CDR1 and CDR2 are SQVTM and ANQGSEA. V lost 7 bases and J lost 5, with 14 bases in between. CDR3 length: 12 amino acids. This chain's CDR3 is CSASHWDETQYF. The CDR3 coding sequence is TGCAGCGCATCCCACTGGGACGAGACCCAGTACTTC.

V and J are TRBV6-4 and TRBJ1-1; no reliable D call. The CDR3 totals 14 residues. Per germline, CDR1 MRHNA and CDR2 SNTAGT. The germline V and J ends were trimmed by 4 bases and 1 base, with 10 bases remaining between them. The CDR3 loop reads CASSVPERNTEAFF. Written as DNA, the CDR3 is TGTGCCAGCAGTGTGCCAGAGCGGAACACTGAAGCTTTCTTT.

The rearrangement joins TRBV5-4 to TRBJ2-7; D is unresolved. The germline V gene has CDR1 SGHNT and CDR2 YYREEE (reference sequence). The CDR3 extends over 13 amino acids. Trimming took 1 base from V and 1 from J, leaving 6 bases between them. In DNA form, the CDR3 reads TGTGCCAGCAGCTTGCCCCCGTCCTACGAGCAGTACTTC. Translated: CASSLPPSYEQYF.

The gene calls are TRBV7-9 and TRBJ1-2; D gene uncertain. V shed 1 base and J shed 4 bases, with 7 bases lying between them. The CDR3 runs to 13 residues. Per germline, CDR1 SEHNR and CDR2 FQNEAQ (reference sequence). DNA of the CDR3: TGTGCCAGCAGCTTAGAACCCCTCTATGGCTACACCTTC. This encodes CASSLEPLYGYTF.

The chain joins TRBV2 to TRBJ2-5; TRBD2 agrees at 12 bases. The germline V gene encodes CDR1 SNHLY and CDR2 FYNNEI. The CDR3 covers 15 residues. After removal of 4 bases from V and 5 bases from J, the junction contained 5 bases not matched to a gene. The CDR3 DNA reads TGTGCCAGCAGTGGACTAGCGGGGGCGAGGGAGACCCAGTACTTC. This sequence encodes CASSGLAGARETQYF.